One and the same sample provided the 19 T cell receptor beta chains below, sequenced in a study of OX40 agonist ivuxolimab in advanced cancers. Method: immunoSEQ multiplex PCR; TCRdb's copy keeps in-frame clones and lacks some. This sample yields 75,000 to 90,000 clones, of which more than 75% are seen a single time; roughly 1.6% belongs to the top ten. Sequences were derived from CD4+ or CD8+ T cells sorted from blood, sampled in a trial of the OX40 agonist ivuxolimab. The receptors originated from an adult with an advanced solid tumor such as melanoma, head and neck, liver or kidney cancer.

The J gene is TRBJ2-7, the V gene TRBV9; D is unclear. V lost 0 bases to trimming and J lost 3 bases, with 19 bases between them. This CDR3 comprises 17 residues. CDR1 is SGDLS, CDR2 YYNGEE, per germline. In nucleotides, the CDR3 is TGTGCCAGCAGCGTAGGAGGTGAAGGACGCCTACTCTACGAGCAGTACTTC. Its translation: CASSVGGEGRLLYEQYF.

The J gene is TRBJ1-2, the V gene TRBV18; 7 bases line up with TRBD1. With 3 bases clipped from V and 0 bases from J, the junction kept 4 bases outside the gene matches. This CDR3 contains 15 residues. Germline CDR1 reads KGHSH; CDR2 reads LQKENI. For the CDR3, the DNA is TGTGCCAGCTCACCGGGACAGACACCTAACTATGGCTACACCTTC. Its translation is CASSPGQTPNYGYTF.

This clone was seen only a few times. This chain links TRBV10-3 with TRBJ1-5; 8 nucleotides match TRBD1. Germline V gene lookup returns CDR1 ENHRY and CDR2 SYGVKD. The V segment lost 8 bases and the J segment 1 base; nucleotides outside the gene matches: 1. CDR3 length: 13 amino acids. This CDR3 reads CAIGQGSNQPQHF. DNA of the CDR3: TGTGCCATCGGACAGGGAAGCAATCAGCCCCAGCATTTT.

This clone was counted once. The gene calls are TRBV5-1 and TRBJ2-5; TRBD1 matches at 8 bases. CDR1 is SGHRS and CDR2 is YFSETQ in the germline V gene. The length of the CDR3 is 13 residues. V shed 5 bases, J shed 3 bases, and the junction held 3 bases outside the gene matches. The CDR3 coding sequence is TGCGCCAGCAGAGGGACAGGTGAAGAGACCCAGTACTTC. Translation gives CASRGTGEETQYF.

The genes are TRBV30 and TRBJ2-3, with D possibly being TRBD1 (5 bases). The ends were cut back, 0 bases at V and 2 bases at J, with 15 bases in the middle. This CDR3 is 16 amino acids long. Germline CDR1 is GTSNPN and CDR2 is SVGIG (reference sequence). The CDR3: CAWSVQGFGNTDTQYF. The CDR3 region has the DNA TGTGCCTGGAGTGTTCAGGGATTTGGAAACACAGATACGCAGTATTTT. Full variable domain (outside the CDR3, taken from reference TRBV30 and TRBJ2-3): SQTIHQWPATLVQPVGSPLSLECTVEGTSNPNLYWYRQAAGRGLQLLFYSVGIGQISSEVPQNLSASRPQDRQFILSSKKLLLSDSGFYLCAWSVQGFGNTDTQYFGPGTRLTVL.

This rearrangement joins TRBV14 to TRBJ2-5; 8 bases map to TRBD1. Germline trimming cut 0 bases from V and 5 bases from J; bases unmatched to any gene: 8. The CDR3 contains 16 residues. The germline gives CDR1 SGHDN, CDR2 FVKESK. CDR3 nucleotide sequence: TGTGCCAGCAGCCAAGATCCAAGCAGGGGGCTTGAGACCCAGTACTTC. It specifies CASSQDPSRGLETQYF.

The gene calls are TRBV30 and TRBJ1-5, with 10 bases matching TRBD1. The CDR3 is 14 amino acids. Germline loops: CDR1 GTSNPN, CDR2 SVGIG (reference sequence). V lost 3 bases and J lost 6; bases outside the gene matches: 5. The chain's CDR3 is CAWSMTGGGQPQHF. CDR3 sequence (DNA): TGTGCCTGGAGCATGACAGGGGGCGGTCAGCCCCAGCATTTT.

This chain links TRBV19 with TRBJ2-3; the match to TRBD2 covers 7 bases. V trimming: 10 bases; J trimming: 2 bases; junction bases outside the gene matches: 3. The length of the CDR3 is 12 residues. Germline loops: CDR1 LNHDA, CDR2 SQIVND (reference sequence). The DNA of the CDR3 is TGTGCCACGCGGGAGTACACAGATACGCAGTATTTT. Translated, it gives CATREYTDTQYF.

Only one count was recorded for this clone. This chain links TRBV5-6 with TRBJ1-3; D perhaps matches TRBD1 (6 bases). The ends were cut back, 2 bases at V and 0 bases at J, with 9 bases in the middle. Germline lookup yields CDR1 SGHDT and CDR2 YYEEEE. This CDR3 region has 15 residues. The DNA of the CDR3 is TGTGCCAGCAGCTTCGACAGGTTCTCTGGAAACACCATATATTTT. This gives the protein CASSFDRFSGNTIYF. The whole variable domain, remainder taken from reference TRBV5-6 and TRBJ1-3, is DAGVTQSPTHLIKTRGQQVTLRCSPKSGHDTVSWYQQALGQGPQFIFQYYEEEERQRGNFPDRFSGHQFPNYSSELNVNALLLGDSALYLCASSFDRFSGNTIYFGEGSWLTVV.

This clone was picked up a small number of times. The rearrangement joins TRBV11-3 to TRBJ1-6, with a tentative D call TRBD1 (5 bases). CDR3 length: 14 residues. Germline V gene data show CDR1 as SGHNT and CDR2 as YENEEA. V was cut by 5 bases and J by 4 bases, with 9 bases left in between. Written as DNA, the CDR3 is TGTGCCAGCAGCCCGGGACGGTATAATTCACCCCTCCACTTT. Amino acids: CASSPGRYNSPLHF.

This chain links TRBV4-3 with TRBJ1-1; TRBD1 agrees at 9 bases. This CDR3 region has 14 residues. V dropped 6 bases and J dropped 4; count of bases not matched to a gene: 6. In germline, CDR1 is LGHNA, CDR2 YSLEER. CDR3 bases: TGCGCCAGCAGGGACAGGGGAAAGGGCACTGAAGCTTTCTTT. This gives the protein CASRDRGKGTEAFF.

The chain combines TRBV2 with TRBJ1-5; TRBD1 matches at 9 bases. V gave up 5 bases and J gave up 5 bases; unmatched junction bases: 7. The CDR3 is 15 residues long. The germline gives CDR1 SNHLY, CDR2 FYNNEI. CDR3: CASSKEGQGHQPQHF. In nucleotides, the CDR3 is TGTGCCAGCAGTAAAGAGGGACAGGGACATCAGCCCCAGCATTTT.

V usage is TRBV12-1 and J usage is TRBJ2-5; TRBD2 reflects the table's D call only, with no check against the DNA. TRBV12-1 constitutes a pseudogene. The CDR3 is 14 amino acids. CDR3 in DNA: TGTGCCAGCAGCGCGTTAGCGGCCCAAGAGACCCAGTACTTC. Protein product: CASSALAAQETQYF.

The CDR3 nucleotides are TGCAGTCCCGCGGTCGTACGGGCCCAGTACTTC. It translates to CSPAVVRAQYF. The chain combines TRBV20-1 with TRBJ2-5; no definite D call. Germline V gene sequence: CDR1 DFQATT, CDR2 SNEGSKA (reference sequence). The CDR3 has 11 amino acids. The ends were cut back, 8 bases at V and 9 bases at J, with 16 bases in the middle.

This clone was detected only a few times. The CDR3 loop reads CASSSAGGPRDTQYF. The CDR3 nucleotides read TGTGCCAGCAGCAGCGCGGGGGGGCCGAGAGATACGCAGTATTTT. The chain has TRBV11-2 and TRBJ2-3; 9 bases line up with TRBD2. Trimming cost V 5 bases and J 5 bases; bases outside gene matches: 8. The CDR3 is 15 amino acids. The germline gives CDR1 SGHAT, CDR2 FQNNGV.

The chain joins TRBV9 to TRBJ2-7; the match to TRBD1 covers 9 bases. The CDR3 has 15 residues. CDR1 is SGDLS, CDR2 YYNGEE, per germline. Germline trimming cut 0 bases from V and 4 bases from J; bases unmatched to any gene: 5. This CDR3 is CASSVAGQGDYEQYF. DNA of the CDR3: TGTGCCAGCAGCGTAGCGGGACAGGGTGATTACGAGCAGTACTTC.

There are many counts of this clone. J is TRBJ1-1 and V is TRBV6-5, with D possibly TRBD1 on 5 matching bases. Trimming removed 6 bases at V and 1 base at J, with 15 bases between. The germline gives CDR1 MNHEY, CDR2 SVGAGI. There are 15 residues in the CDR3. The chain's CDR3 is CASSIASTGNTEAFF. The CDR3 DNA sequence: TGTGCCAGCAGCATCGCATCCACAGGGAACACTGAAGCTTTCTTT.

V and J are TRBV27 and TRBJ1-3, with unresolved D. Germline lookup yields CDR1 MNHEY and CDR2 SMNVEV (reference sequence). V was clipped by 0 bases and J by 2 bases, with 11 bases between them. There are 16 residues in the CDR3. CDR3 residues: CASSLSKGHTGNTIYF. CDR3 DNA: TGTGCCAGCAGTTTATCGAAGGGTCATACTGGAAACACCATATATTTT.

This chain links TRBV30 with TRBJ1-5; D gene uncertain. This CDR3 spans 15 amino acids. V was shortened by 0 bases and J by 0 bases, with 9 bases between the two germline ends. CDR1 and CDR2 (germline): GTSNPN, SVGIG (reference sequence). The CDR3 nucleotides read TGTGCCTGGAGTGTAGGTCACAATAGCAATCAGCCCCAGCATTTT. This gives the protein CAWSVGHNSNQPQHF.